This entry lists 19 T cell receptor beta chains sequenced from one sample in a study of shared clonotypes between healthy human individuals. Sequenced by immunoSEQ multiplex PCR; TCRdb stores in-frame clones only, minus some. The sample contains 400,000 to 600,000 clones, roughly 77% of which appear only once. The sequencing sample was made of PBMCs. These receptors all stem from a woman in her thirties or forties in good health. Some clones in this sample may be carry-over from other donors' samples.

The sample holds one count of this clone. The DNA for the CDR3 is TGTGCCTCCAAGGGACAGGGCACATTGAACACTGAAGCTTTCTTT. Protein sequence: CASKGQGTLNTEAFF. The J gene is TRBJ1-1, the V gene TRBV30; 9 bases are a match to TRBD1. The CDR3 length is 15 residues. From germline, CDR1 is GTSNPN and CDR2 SVGIG (reference sequence). J gave up 0 bases and V 7 bases, and 9 bases lay outside the gene matches.

The rearrangement links TRBV21-1 to TRBJ1-4. TRBV21-1 is flagged as a pseudogene. The CDR3 covers 17 residues. The CDR3 region is CASSKGRDLGANEKLFF. The CDR3, as DNA: TGTGCCAGCAGCAAAGGACGGGACCTGGGGGCTAATGAAAAACTGTTTTTT.

DNA of the CDR3: TGTGCCTGGAGGGGACTAGCGGGAGTTAAGCAGTACTTC. Translated, it gives CAWRGLAGVKQYF. The chain links TRBV30 to TRBJ2-7, with 14 bases aligning to TRBD2. The V gene's germline CDR1 is GTSNPN and CDR2 SVGIG (reference sequence). The CDR3 runs to 13 residues. The J segment lost 8 bases and the V segment lost 3 bases, leaving 3 bases of the junction unmatched.

The chain links TRBV7-2 to TRBJ2-7, with 7 bases aligning to TRBD2. The V gene's germline CDR1 is SGHTA and CDR2 FQGNSA. The CDR3 contains 15 residues. The junction had 12 bases not matched to a gene; V was cut back by 6 bases and J by 4 bases. This chain's CDR3 is CASSPQRGSRYEQYF. CDR3 in DNA: TGTGCCAGCAGTCCCCAGCGGGGATCCAGATACGAGCAGTACTTC.

The chain joins TRBV5-1 to TRBJ2-1; possibly TRBD1 for D (6 bases). The V gene's germline CDR1 is SGHRS and CDR2 YFSETQ. Trimming stripped 5 bases from V and 5 bases from J, with 11 bases between. The CDR3 extends over 13 amino acids. CDR3: CASRAGTNNEQFF. The CDR3 bases are TGCGCCAGCAGGGCAGGGACAAACAATGAGCAGTTCTTC.

In its sample, this clone was seen many times. The chain employs TRBV19 and TRBJ2-3; TRBD1 agrees at 7 bases. CDR3 length equals 16 residues. J gave up 2 bases and V 3 bases, and 8 bases lay outside the gene matches. From germline, CDR1 is LNHDA and CDR2 SQIVND (reference sequence). In nucleotides, the CDR3 is TGTGCCAGTAGTATGCCCCGGGACAGACTCACAGATACGCAGTATTTT. Encoded protein: CASSMPRDRLTDTQYF. Using reference TRBV19 and TRBJ2-3 for the parts outside the CDR3, the full variable domain is DGGITQSPKYLFRKEGQNVTLSCEQNLNHDAMYWYRQDPGQGLRLIYYSQIVNDFQKGDIAEGYSVSREKKESFPLTVTSAQKNPTAFYLCASSMPRDRLTDTQYFGPGTRLTVL.

J is TRBJ2-6 and V is TRBV4-3; 8 positions agree with TRBD2. J was trimmed by 0 bases and V by 0 bases; bases with no gene match: 1. Germline assignment: CDR1 LGHNA and CDR2 YSLEER. The CDR3 consists of 17 residues. The CDR3 spells CASSQEAGGSGANVLTF. The CDR3 DNA is TGCGCCAGCAGCCAAGAGGCGGGGGGCTCTGGGGCCAACGTCCTGACTTTC.

Worth noting for this clone: Other DNA sequences from this sample encode an identical CDR3 as well. The genes are TRBV5-1 and TRBJ2-7; a weak D match, TRBD1 (6 bases). The CDR3 covers 14 residues. The V and J ends lost 1 base and 3 bases respectively, with 11 bases between them. From germline, CDR1 is SGHRS and CDR2 YFSETQ. The CDR3 coding sequence is TGCGCCAGCAGCTTGTTACAGGGTAACTACGAGCAGTACTTC. As protein: CASSLLQGNYEQYF.

The sample holds one count of this clone. In nucleotides, the CDR3 is TGCGCCAGCAGCTTGGAAGGGGCTCCTAATTCACCCCTCCACTTT. Its protein is CASSLEGAPNSPLHF. V usage is TRBV5-1 and J usage is TRBJ1-6, with a possible D match to TRBD1 (5 bases). The CDR3 covers 15 residues. Germline V gene data show CDR1 as SGHRS and CDR2 as YFSETQ. The germline V and J ends were trimmed by 0 bases and 6 bases, with 10 bases remaining between them.

The V and J genes are TRBV28 and TRBJ1-2; 8 bases are shared with TRBD1. The junction had 7 bases not matched to a gene; V was cut back by 7 bases and J by 3 bases. Germline assignment: CDR1 MDHEN and CDR2 SYDVKM. The CDR3 has 14 amino acids. Here the CDR3 reads CASKKQGGDYGYTF. CDR3 coding DNA: TGTGCCAGCAAAAAACAGGGGGGAGACTATGGCTACACCTTC.

The rearrangement links TRBV18 to TRBJ1-5, with 9 positions matching TRBD1. The V gene's germline CDR1 is KGHSH and CDR2 LQKENI. The CDR3 runs to 15 residues. V lost 2 bases and J lost 9; bases outside the gene matches: 8. The CDR3 DNA follows: TGTGCCAGCTCACCAACCGGGACAGGGTCAGCGCCCCAGCATTTT. Its protein product is CASSPTGTGSAPQHF.

The V gene is TRBV7-3, the J gene TRBJ2-5, with 11 positions matching TRBD1. Germline V lookup: CDR1 SGHTA, CDR2 FQGTGA. Unmatched junction bases numbered 4, after V lost 6 bases and J lost 1 base. This CDR3 is 15 amino acids long. The CDR3 sequence: CASSYGTGGQETQYF. CDR3 sequence (DNA): TGTGCCAGCAGTTACGGGACAGGGGGCCAAGAGACCCAGTACTTC.

The chain employs TRBV27 and TRBJ2-5; 8 bases map to TRBD2. Trimming at V came to 0 bases and at J to 2 bases, leaving 5 bases not matched to a gene. The CDR3 is 16 residues long. Germline-derived CDR1 and CDR2 are MNHEY and SMNVEV (reference sequence). The CDR3 reads CASSLSSGVIQETQYF. The CDR3 DNA is TGTGCCAGCAGTTTATCTAGCGGGGTAATACAAGAGACCCAGTACTTC.

The rearrangement joins TRBV4-2 to TRBJ2-7; 9 nucleotides line up with TRBD1. V trimming: 0 bases; J trimming: 5 bases; junction bases outside the gene matches: 8. The CDR3 length is 16 residues. Germline loops: CDR1 LGHNA, CDR2 YNFKEQ. The CDR3 reads CASSQERTGALNEQYF. The DNA of the CDR3 is TGTGCCAGCAGCCAAGAGCGGACAGGGGCCCTAAACGAGCAGTACTTC.

At least ten counts were recorded for this clone. The chain carries TRBV18 and TRBJ2-7; D possibly uses TRBD1 or TRBD2 (5 bases each). The CDR3 has 16 amino acids. Germline values: CDR1 KGHSH, CDR2 LQKENI. With 6 bases removed from V and 2 bases from J, the gap between germline ends came to 20 bases. CDR3 sequence (DNA): TGTGCCAGCTCTCCCCTCTTTCGGACGGGACCCTACGAGCAGTACTTC. This codes for CASSPLFRTGPYEQYF.

The rearrangement joins TRBV7-9 to TRBJ2-3; 12 nucleotides agree with TRBD2. The CDR3 has 17 amino acids. V trimming: 4 bases; J trimming: 0 bases; junction bases outside the gene matches: 5. Germline CDR1 is SEHNR and CDR2 is FQNEAQ (reference sequence). The CDR3 spells CASSWSSGRGSTDTQYF. The CDR3 DNA follows: TGTGCCAGCAGCTGGTCTAGCGGGAGGGGTAGCACAGATACGCAGTATTTT.

DNA of the CDR3: TGTGCCAGCAGTTACAGGGGTCCTGGGGCCAACGTCCTGACTTTC. Translated: CASSYRGPGANVLTF. The chain recombines TRBV6-8 with TRBJ2-6; tentative D call: TRBD1 (5 bases). The V end lost 2 bases, the J end lost 2 bases, and 7 bases lay between the germline ends. The CDR3 extends over 15 amino acids. Germline V lookup: CDR1 MNHGY, CDR2 SAAAGT.

The genes are TRBV7-9 and TRBJ1-2; D remains ambiguous. The germline V gene has CDR1 SEHNR and CDR2 FQNEAQ (reference sequence). The CDR3 is 14 amino acids. The V end lost 5 bases, the J end lost 4 bases, and 14 bases lay between the germline ends. The CDR3 loop is CASSPDGEIYGYTF. In DNA form, the CDR3 reads TGTGCCAGCAGCCCTGACGGGGAGATCTATGGCTACACCTTC.

V gene TRBV7-9 combines with J gene TRBJ2-1, with TRBD2 identical over 9 bases. The CDR3 is made up of 16 amino acids. Trimming at V came to 1 base and at J to 4 bases, leaving 5 bases not matched to a gene. Per the germline V gene, CDR1 is SEHNR and CDR2 is FQNEAQ (reference sequence). CDR3 loop: CASSLGLAVTYNEQFF. Written as DNA, the CDR3 is TGTGCCAGCAGCTTAGGACTAGCGGTTACATACAATGAGCAGTTCTTC.